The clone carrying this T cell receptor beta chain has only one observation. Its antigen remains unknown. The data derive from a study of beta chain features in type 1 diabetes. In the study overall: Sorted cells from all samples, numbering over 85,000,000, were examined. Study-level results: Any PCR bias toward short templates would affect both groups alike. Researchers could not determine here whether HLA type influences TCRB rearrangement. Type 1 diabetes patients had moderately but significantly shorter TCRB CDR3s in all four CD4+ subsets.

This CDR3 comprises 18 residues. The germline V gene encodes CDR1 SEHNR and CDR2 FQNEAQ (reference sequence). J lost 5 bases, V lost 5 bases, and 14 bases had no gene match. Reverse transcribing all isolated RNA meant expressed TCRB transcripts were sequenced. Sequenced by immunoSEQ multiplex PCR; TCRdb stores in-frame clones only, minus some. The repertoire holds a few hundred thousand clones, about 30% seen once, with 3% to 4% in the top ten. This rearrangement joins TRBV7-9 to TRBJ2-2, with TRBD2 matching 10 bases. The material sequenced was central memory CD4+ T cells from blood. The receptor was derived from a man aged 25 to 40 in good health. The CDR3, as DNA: TGTGCCAGCAGCCCCCTCGAGCGGGAGGGCCTCCGAACCGGGGAGCTGTTTTTT. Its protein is CASSPLEREGLRTGELFF. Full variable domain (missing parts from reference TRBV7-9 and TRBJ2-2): DTGVSQNPRHKITKRGQNVTFRCDPISEHNRLYWYRQTLGQGPEFLTYFQNEAQLEKSRLLSDRFSAERPKGSFSTLEIQRTEQGDSAMYLCASSPLEREGLRTGELFFGEGSRLTVL.